This TCR beta chain was sequenced in a study of shared clonotypes between healthy human individuals. Study-wide background: CD8 memory received one plate per donor, CD8 naive two, CD4 memory three and CD4 naive three.

Germline V gene data show CDR1 as SEHNR and CDR2 as FQNEAQ (reference sequence). The V segment lost 6 bases and the J segment 8 bases; nucleotides outside the gene matches: 6. This CDR3 region has 15 residues. Sequenced by immunoSEQ multiplex PCR; TCRdb stores in-frame clones only, minus some. The sample lists about 2,200,000 clones, more than 85% seen once, with 1.5% to 2% in the top ten. Naivety among CD8 cells was defined by CD45RO negativity and positive CCR7 selection, thereby excluding terminally differentiated effector memory CD45RA+ cells. The clonotype comes from a man between 18 and 29 years old in good health. Some clones in this sample may be carry-over from other donors' samples. Input material: naive CD8+ T cells from PBMCs. The chain couples TRBV7-9 to TRBJ2-1; 14 bases align to TRBD2. The CDR3 sequence: CASRLGTSGSYEQFF. CDR3 sequence (DNA): TGTGCCAGCAGACTCGGGACTAGCGGGAGCTATGAGCAGTTCTTC. The full variable domain, in which reference TRBV7-9 and TRBJ2-1 provide the parts outside the CDR3, is DTGVSQNPRHKITKRGQNVTFRCDPISEHNRLYWYRQTLGQGPEFLTYFQNEAQLEKSRLLSDRFSAERPKGSFSTLEIQRTEQGDSAMYLCASRLGTSGSYEQFFGPGTRLTVL.